The TCR beta chain described here comes from a study of T-cell memory formation after mild COVID-19. Using its own MiXCR run on the 5' RACE reads, TCRdb lists one record per CDR3 protein. Among about 400,000 distinct CDR3 sequences listed, about 20% were seen once. Material for sequencing was PBMCs or a T cell subset sorted from them (not recorded which). This TCR was sampled from a man between 18 and 35 years old who had mild COVID-19 (a few samples of this study predate the infection). Cell type and time point are not known.

CDR3 in amino acids: CASRTTDPIYGYTF. In DNA form, the CDR3 reads TGTGCCAGCAGGACAACAGATCCGATTTATGGCTACACCTTC. This chain joins TRBV5-6 and TRBJ1-2; D uncertain. Germline loops: CDR1 SGHDT, CDR2 YYEEEE. The CDR3 sequence is 14 residues long. Trimming left V 5 bases short and J 5 bases short, with 16 bases between. The whole variable domain, filled in from reference TRBV5-6 and TRBJ1-2, reads DAGVTQSPTHLIKTRGQQVTLRCSPKSGHDTVSWYQQALGQGPQFIFQYYEEEERQRGNFPDRFSGHQFPNYSSELNVNALLLGDSALYLCASRTTDPIYGYTFGSGTRLTVV.